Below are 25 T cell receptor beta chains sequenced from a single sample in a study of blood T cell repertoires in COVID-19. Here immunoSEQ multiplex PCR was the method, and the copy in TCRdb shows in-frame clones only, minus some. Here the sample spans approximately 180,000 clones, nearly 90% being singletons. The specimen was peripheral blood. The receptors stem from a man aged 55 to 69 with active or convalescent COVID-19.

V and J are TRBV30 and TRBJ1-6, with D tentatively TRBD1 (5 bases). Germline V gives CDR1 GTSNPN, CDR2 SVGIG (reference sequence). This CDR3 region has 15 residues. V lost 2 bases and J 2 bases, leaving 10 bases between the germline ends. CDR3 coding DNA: TGTGCCTGGAGTTGGGGGGAGACCTATAATTCACCCCTCCACTTT. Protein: CAWSWGETYNSPLHF. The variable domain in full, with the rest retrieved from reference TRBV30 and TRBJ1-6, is SQTIHQWPATLVQPVGSPLSLECTVEGTSNPNLYWYRQAAGRGLQLLFYSVGIGQISSEVPQNLSASRPQDRQFILSSKKLLLSDSGFYLCAWSWGETYNSPLHFGNGTRLTVT.

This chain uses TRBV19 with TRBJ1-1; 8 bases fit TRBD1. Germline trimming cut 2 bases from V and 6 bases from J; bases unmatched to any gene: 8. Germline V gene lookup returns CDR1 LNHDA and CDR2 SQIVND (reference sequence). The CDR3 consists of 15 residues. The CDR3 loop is CASSITLGQGSEAFF. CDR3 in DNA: TGTGCCAGTAGTATAACCCTCGGACAGGGTTCTGAAGCTTTCTTT.

CDR3 loop: CAWSVKRGGQPQHF. In nucleotides, the CDR3 is TGTGCCTGGAGTGTGAAGAGGGGAGGTCAGCCCCAGCATTTT. V gene TRBV30 combines with J gene TRBJ1-5; weak D call: TRBD1 (5 bases). Deletions cut 0 bases from V and 6 bases from J, with 12 bases between. Germline V gene data show CDR1 as GTSNPN and CDR2 as SVGIG (reference sequence). CDR3 length equals 14 residues.

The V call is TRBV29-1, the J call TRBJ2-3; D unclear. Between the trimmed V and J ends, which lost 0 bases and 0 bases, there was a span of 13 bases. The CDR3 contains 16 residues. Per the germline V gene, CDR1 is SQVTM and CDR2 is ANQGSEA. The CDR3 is CSVEDLKSTSTDTQYF. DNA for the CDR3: TGCAGCGTTGAAGACCTTAAATCTACTAGCACAGATACGCAGTATTTT.

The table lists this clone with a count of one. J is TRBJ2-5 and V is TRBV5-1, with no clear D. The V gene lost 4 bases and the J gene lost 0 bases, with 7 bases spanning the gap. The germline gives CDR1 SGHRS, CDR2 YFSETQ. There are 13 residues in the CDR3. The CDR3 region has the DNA TGCGCCAGCAGCGGGCAGTACCAAGAGACCCAGTACTTC. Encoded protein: CASSGQYQETQYF.

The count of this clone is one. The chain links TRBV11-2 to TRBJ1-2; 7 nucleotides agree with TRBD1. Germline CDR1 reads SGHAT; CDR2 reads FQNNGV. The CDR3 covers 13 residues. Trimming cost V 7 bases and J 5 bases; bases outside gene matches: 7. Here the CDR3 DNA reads TGTGCCAGCACCGGACCCAGGGGGTATGGCTACACCTTC. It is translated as CASTGPRGYGYTF.

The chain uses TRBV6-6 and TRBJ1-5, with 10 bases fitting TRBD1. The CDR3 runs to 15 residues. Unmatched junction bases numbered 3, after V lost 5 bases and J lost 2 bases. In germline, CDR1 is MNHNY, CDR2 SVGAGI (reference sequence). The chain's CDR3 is CASSDGTGGNQPQHF. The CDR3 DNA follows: TGTGCCAGCAGTGACGGGACAGGGGGCAATCAGCCCCAGCATTTT.

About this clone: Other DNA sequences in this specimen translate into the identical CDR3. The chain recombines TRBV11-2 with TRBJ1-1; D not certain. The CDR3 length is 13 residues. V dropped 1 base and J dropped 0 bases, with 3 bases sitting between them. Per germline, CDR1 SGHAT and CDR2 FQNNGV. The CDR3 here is CASSLAMNTEAFF. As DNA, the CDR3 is TGTGCCAGCAGCTTAGCAATGAACACTGAAGCTTTCTTT.

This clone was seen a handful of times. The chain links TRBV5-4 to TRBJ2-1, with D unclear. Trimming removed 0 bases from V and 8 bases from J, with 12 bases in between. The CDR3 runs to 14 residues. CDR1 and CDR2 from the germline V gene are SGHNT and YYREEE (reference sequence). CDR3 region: CASSLELRSDEQFF. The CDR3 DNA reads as TGTGCCAGCAGCTTGGAGCTCCGATCGGATGAGCAGTTCTTC.

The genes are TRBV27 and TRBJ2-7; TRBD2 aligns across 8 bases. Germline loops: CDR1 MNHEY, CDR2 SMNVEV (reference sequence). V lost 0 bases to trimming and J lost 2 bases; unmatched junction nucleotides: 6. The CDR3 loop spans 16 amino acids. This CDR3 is CASSLSKLAEPYEQYF. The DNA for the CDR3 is TGTGCCAGCAGTTTATCGAAACTAGCGGAGCCCTACGAGCAGTACTTC.

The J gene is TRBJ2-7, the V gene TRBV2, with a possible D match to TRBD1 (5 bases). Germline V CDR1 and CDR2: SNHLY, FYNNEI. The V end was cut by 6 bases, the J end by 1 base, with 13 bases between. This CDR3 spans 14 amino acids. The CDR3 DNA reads TGTGCCAGCAGCAACCGACAGTATTCCTACGAGCAGTACTTC. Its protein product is CASSNRQYSYEQYF.

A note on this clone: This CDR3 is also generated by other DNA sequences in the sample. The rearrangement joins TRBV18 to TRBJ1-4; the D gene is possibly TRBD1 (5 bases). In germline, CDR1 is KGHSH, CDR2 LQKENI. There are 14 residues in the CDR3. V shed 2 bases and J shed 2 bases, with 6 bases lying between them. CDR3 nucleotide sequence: TGTGCCAGCTCACCAGGGGCCACTAATGAAAAACTGTTTTTT. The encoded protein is CASSPGATNEKLFF.

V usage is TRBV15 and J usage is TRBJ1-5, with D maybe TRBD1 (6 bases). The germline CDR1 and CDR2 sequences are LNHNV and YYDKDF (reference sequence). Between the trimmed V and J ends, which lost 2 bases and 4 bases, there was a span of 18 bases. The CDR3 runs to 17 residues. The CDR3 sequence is CATSRPPAGDRNQPQHF. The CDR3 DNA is TGTGCCACCAGCAGACCTCCGGCAGGGGATCGTAATCAGCCCCAGCATTTT.

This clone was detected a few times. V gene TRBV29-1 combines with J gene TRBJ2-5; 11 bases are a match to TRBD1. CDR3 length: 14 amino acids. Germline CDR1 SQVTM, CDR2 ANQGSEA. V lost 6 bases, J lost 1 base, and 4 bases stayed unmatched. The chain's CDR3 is CSVDGTGGQETQYF. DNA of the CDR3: TGCAGCGTCGACGGGACAGGGGGCCAAGAGACCCAGTACTTC.

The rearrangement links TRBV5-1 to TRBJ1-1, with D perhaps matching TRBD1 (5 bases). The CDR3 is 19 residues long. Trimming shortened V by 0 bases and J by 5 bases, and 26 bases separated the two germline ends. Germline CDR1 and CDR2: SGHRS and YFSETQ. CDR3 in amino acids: CASSLASTETWEGRTEAFF. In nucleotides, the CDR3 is TGCGCCAGCAGCTTGGCTTCCACCGAAACCTGGGAGGGACGGACTGAAGCTTTCTTT. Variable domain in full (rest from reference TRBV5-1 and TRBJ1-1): KAGVTQTPRYLIKTRGQQVTLSCSPISGHRSVSWYQQTPGQGLQFLFEYFSETQRNKGNFPGRFSGRQFSNSRSEMNVSTLELGDSALYLCASSLASTETWEGRTEAFFGQGTRLTVV.

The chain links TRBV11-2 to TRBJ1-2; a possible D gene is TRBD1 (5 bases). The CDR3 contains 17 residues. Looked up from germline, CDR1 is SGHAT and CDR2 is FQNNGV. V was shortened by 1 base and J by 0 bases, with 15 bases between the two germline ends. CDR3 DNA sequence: TGTGCCAGCAGCTTAGGTACCTTGGGGCAGCCTAACTATGGCTACACCTTC. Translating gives CASSLGTLGQPNYGYTF.

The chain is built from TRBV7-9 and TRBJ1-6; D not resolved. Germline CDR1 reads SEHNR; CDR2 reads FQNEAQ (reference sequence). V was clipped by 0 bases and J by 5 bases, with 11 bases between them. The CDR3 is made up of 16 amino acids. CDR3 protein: CASSLAGSDNNSPLHF. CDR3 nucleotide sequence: TGTGCCAGCAGCTTAGCCGGGAGCGACAATAATTCACCCCTCCACTTT.

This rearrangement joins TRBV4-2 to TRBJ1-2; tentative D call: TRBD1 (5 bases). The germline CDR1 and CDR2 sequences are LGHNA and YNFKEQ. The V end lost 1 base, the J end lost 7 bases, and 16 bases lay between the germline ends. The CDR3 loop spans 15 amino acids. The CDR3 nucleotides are TGTGCCAGCAGCCAAGTTTTGGGGCAGGTTGGTGGCTACACCTTC. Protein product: CASSQVLGQVGGYTF.

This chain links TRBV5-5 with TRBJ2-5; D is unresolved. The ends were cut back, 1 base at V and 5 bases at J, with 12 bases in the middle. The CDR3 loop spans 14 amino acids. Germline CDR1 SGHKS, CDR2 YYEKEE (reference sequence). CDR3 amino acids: CASSLSSRRETQYF. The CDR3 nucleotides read TGTGCCAGCAGCTTGAGTAGCAGAAGGGAGACCCAGTACTTC.

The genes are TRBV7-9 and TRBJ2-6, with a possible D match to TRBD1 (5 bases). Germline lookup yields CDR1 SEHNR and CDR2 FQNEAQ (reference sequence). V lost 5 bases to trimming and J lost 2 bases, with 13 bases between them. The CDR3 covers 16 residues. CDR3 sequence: CASSPRAGTGANVLTF. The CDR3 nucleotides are TGTGCCAGCAGCCCAAGGGCAGGGACTGGGGCCAACGTCCTGACTTTC.

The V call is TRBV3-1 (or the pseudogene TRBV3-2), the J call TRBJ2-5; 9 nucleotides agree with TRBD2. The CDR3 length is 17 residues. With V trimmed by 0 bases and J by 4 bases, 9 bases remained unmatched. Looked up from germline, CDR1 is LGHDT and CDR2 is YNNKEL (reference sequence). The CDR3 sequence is CASSQETSAGGLETQYF. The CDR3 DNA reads TGTGCCAGCAGCCAAGAAACTTCGGCGGGGGGGCTAGAGACCCAGTACTTC.

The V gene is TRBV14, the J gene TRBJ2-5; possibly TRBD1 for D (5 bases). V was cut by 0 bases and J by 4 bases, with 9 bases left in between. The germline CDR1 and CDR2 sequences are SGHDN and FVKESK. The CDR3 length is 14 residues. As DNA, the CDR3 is TGTGCCAGCAGCCAAGATGTAAGGGGAGAGACCCAGTACTTC. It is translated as CASSQDVRGETQYF.

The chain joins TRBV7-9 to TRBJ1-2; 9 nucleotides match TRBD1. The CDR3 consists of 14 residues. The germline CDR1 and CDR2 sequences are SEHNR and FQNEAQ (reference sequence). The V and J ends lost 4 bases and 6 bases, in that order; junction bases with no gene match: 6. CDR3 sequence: CASSSTGGAHGYTF. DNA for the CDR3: TGTGCCAGCAGCTCAACAGGGGGCGCGCATGGCTACACCTTC. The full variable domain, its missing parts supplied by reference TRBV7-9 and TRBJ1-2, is DTGVSQNPRHKITKRGQNVTFRCDPISEHNRLYWYRQTLGQGPEFLTYFQNEAQLEKSRLLSDRFSAERPKGSFSTLEIQRTEQGDSAMYLCASSSTGGAHGYTFGSGTRLTVV.

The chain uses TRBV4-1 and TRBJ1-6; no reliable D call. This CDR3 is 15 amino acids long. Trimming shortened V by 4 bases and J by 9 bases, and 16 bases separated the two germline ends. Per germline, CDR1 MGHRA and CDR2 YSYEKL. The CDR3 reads CASSPQWAGSSPLHF. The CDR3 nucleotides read TGCGCCAGCAGCCCACAATGGGCCGGGAGTTCACCCCTCCACTTT.

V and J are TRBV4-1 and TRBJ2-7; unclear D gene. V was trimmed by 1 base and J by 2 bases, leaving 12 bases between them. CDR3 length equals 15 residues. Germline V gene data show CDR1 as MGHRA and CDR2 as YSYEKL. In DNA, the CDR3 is TGCGCCAGCAGCCAAGTCTTCCCGTCTCCCTACGAGCAGTACTTC. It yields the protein CASSQVFPSPYEQYF.